This TCR beta chain was recorded in a study of radiotherapy plus CTLA-4 blockade in lung cancer (dated by TCRdb to 2017 to 2018). Notes on the research overall: Objective responses occurred in about 19% of enrolled patients, and around 29% achieved disease control. The study at large found these results: After treatment with radiotherapy and ipilimumab, TCR clones that originated in tumors expanded in peripheral blood. The strongest predictors of response were reported to be early dynamic shifts in blood T cell clones along with a rise in serum interferon-beta following radiation.

Libraries were constructed by the immunoSEQ multiplex PCR assay. Not all clones reach the TCRdb copy of this immuneACCESS table, which keeps in-frame sequences only. Checked studies attribute under half of the gap to unresolved V genes and leave the rest unexplained. A total of about 91,000 clones appear in this sample, 72% of them only once. The leading ten clones occupy more than 13% of the sample. The study evaluated CTLA-4 blockade (ipilimumab) given together with focal radiation therapy in patients who had chemo-refractory metastatic non-small-cell lung cancer. As regards this clone: The specificity of this receptor is unknown. No qualities accompany the bases; no much larger clone lies one base away.

The CDR3 measures 15 amino acids from cysteine to phenylalanine. Left in the record is the CDR3 DNA by itself, 45 bases read in frame from the first base. V and J are truncated by 1 base and 2 bases respectively, leaving an intervening sequence of 9 bases. CDR1 and CDR2 were assigned from the germline V gene as MNHNS and SASEGT. The source was peripheral blood, collected from a patient treated with radiotherapy plus ipilimumab. Recombination joined TRBV6-1 with TRBJ1-5; the D gene lacks a confident call. The TCR sequence derives from a human donor with non-small cell lung cancer that progressed on radiotherapy plus ipilimumab. CDR3 protein: CASSEGRDGNQPQHF. The nucleotide sequence is given as TGTGCCAGCAGTGAAGGGAGGGATGGCAATCAGCCCCAGCATTTT.